The 15 T cell receptor beta chains presented below share a single source sample, sequenced in a study of beta chain features in type 1 diabetes. Reverse transcribing all isolated RNA meant expressed TCRB transcripts were sequenced. Repertoires were generated with immunoSEQ multiplex PCR, while TCRdb's copy carries only in-frame clones and drops some. The sample includes approximately 400,000 clones, around 15% of them seen just once. The sample was naive CD4+ T cells from blood. All receptors come from a woman younger than 30 in good health.

This clone appeared a few times. The chain couples TRBV6-1 to TRBJ2-7, with TRBD1 identical over 11 bases. This CDR3 is built from 16 residues. Trimming at V came to 1 base and at J to 1 base, leaving 3 bases not matched to a gene. Germline values: CDR1 MNHNS, CDR2 SASEGT. For the CDR3, the DNA is TGTGCCAGCAGTGAAGATGGGACAGGGGGATCCTACGAGCAGTACTTC. This translates into CASSEDGTGGSYEQYF.

V gene TRBV4-1 combines with J gene TRBJ2-1; a weak D match, TRBD2 (7 bases). Trimming took 1 base from V and 4 from J, leaving 17 bases between them. Germline assignment: CDR1 MGHRA and CDR2 YSYEKL. The CDR3 consists of 17 residues. CDR3 in DNA: TGCGCCAGCAGCCAAGGGCAAGGGGGGGACCCGTACAATGAGCAGTTCTTC. This encodes CASSQGQGGDPYNEQFF.

This clone was picked up a small number of times. The CDR3 here is CAWSMGQYYEQYF. The CDR3, as DNA: TGTGCCTGGAGTATGGGACAGTACTACGAGCAGTACTTC. The gene calls are TRBV30 and TRBJ2-7; TRBD1 matches 7 bases. The germline V gene has CDR1 GTSNPN and CDR2 SVGIG (reference sequence). The CDR3 covers 13 residues. The V gene end was trimmed by 2 bases and the J gene end by 3 bases; junction bases not matched to a gene: 4. Based on the CDR3 plus reference TRBV30 and TRBJ2-7, the full variable domain is SQTIHQWPATLVQPVGSPLSLECTVEGTSNPNLYWYRQAAGRGLQLLFYSVGIGQISSEVPQNLSASRPQDRQFILSSKKLLLSDSGFYLCAWSMGQYYEQYFGPGTRLTVT.

This chain connects TRBV7-2 to TRBJ2-1; 10 bases agree with TRBD2. The V gene's germline CDR1 is SGHTA and CDR2 FQGNSA. This CDR3 is built from 14 residues. The V and J ends lost 6 bases and 8 bases, in that order; junction bases with no gene match: 7. CDR3 nucleotide sequence: TGTGCCAGCAGTTCTAGCGGGAGTACCGATGAGCAGTTCTTC. It specifies CASSSSGSTDEQFF.

This chain links TRBV30 with TRBJ1-2; TRBD1 agrees at 7 bases. The CDR3 is made up of 13 amino acids. J was trimmed by 1 base and V by 6 bases; bases with no gene match: 5. Germline values: CDR1 GTSNPN, CDR2 SVGIG (reference sequence). Here the CDR3 reads CACPTGFNYGYTF. CDR3 nucleotide sequence: TGTGCCTGCCCGACAGGGTTTAACTATGGCTACACCTTC.

V and J are TRBV29-1 and TRBJ2-7, with 9 bases identical to TRBD1. The CDR3 extends over 13 amino acids. After removal of 6 bases from V and 6 bases from J, the junction contained 9 bases not matched to a gene. The germline V gene encodes CDR1 SQVTM and CDR2 ANQGSEA. The CDR3 here is CSVESTGGTEQYF. The CDR3 region has the DNA TGCAGCGTGGAGTCGACAGGGGGTACCGAGCAGTACTTC.

The chain links TRBV7-9 to TRBJ2-5; 10 bases fit TRBD2. V lost 5 bases to trimming and J lost 0 bases; unmatched junction nucleotides: 6. This CDR3 is 16 amino acids long. Germline V gene lookup returns CDR1 SEHNR and CDR2 FQNEAQ (reference sequence). CDR3: CASSPGAGGYQETQYF. CDR3 in DNA: TGTGCCAGCAGCCCGGGAGCGGGAGGGTACCAAGAGACCCAGTACTTC.

V and J are TRBV5-1 and TRBJ2-3; 8 bases match TRBD1. The J segment lost 0 bases and the V segment lost 4 bases, leaving 10 bases of the junction unmatched. The length of the CDR3 is 17 residues. Germline CDR1 is SGHRS and CDR2 is YFSETQ. The CDR3 bases are TGCGCCAGCAGCCCTGGACAGGGTACGTTTAGCACAGATACGCAGTATTTT. Translation: CASSPGQGTFSTDTQYF.

The chain is built from TRBV5-4 and TRBJ1-2; 10 bases map to TRBD1. CDR1 is SGHNT, CDR2 YYREEE, per germline (reference sequence). CDR3 length: 14 amino acids. J gave up 4 bases and V 4 bases, and 4 bases lay outside the gene matches. The CDR3 loop reads CASSEDRGVYGYTF. In DNA, the CDR3 is TGTGCCAGCAGCGAGGACAGGGGGGTCTATGGCTACACCTTC.

V and J are TRBV7-8 and TRBJ2-5, with D perhaps matching TRBD1 (7 bases). The V end was cut by 4 bases, the J end by 3 bases, with 12 bases between. The CDR3 is 14 residues long. CDR1 and CDR2 from the germline V gene are SGHVS and FQNEAQ. CDR3 in amino acids: CASSWTTGEETQYF. The CDR3 DNA is TGTGCCAGCAGCTGGACTACAGGGGAAGAGACCCAGTACTTC.

The chain has TRBV7-8 and TRBJ2-7; 10 bases align to TRBD2. Germline V gene sequence: CDR1 SGHVS, CDR2 FQNEAQ. This CDR3 contains 17 residues. The junction had 9 bases not matched to a gene; V was cut back by 1 base and J by 3 bases. The CDR3 reads CASSLGRLAGVRYEQYF. The CDR3 nucleotides are TGTGCCAGCAGCTTAGGCCGTCTAGCGGGAGTGCGCTACGAGCAGTACTTC.

This clone appeared a few times. The chain links TRBV28 to TRBJ2-7; 7 positions agree with TRBD1. V lost 7 bases and J lost 3; bases outside the gene matches: 9. This CDR3 has 14 amino acids. The germline CDR1 and CDR2 sequences are MDHEN and SYDVKM. CDR3 protein: CASTQWDRYYEQYF. The CDR3 region has the DNA TGTGCCAGCACCCAGTGGGACAGATACTACGAGCAGTACTTC.

This clone has more than one count but fewer than ten. The chain has TRBV5-1 and TRBJ2-5; D is perhaps TRBD1 (6 bases). The CDR3 sequence is 14 residues long. Trimming removed 4 bases from V and 3 bases from J, with 13 bases in between. Germline V gene sequence: CDR1 SGHRS, CDR2 YFSETQ. For the CDR3, the DNA is TGCGCCAGCAGCCTCGGGACATCCGAAGAGACCCAGTACTTC. This sequence encodes CASSLGTSEETQYF.

This sequence joins TRBV29-1 and TRBJ1-1, with 7 bases that match TRBD1. Germline V CDR1 and CDR2: SQVTM, ANQGSEA. After removal of 5 bases from V and 4 bases from J, the junction contained 7 bases not matched to a gene. CDR3 length: 13 amino acids. The CDR3 loop is CSVSGTVSTEAFF. The CDR3 DNA is TGCAGCGTTTCCGGGACAGTTAGCACTGAAGCTTTCTTT.

This clone has more than one count but fewer than ten. The genes are TRBV5-1 and TRBJ2-1; a weak D match, TRBD2 (5 bases). Germline V gene sequence: CDR1 SGHRS, CDR2 YFSETQ. Trimming shortened V by 0 bases and J by 0 bases, and 10 bases separated the two germline ends. The CDR3 loop spans 16 amino acids. The CDR3 loop reads CASSLAGGYSYNEQFF. CDR3 DNA sequence: TGCGCCAGCAGCTTGGCCGGCGGGTACTCCTACAATGAGCAGTTCTTC.